This T cell receptor beta chain is drawn from a study of radiation and T cells in renal cell carcinoma. Whole-study context: Nephrectomy followed 15 Gy stereotactic body radiation by 4 weeks.

As to this clone: What it binds is not known.

The data were produced by immunoSEQ multiplex PCR, yet TCRdb's version contains in-frame clones alone and is incomplete. The table includes some 100,000 clones, roughly four fifths detected once. This sample's time point: baseline pretreatment blood. Treatment defined: 15 Gy SBRT to primary tumor, nephrectomy 4 weeks later. This renal cell carcinoma was of the clear cell type. The germline gives CDR1 SGHAT, CDR2 FQNNGV. This CDR3 contains 15 residues. With 5 bases clipped from V and 6 bases from J, the junction kept 12 bases outside the gene matches. Study-wide points: Without pretreatment biopsies, baseline tumor clonotype presence was undetermined. Top tumor clonotypes rose in blood 2 weeks post-radiation, then contracted.

This specimen consisted of blood, obtained from a patient whose treatment included radiotherapy and nephrectomy. V gene TRBV11-2 combines with J gene TRBJ2-5; 7 bases agree with TRBD1. The TCR sequence derives from a man aged 60 to 69 with renal cell carcinoma. The CDR3 DNA sequence: TGTGCCAGCAGCCGCCCGACAGGGATGAGTCAGACCCAGTACTTC. Its protein is CASSRPTGMSQTQYF.